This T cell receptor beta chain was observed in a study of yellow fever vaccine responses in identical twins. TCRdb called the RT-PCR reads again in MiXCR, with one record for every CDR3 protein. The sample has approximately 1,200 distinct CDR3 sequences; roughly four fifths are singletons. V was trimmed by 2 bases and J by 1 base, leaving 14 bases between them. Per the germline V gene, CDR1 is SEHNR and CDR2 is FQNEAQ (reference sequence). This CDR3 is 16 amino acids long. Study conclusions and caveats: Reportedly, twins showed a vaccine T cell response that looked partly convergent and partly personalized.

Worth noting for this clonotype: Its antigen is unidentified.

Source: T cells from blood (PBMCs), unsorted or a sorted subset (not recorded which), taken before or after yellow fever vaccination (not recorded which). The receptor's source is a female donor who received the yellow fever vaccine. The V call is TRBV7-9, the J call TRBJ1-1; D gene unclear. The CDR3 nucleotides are TGTGCCAGCAGCTTATCAACGACGTCAGGGAACACTGAAGCTTTCTTT. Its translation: CASSLSTTSGNTEAFF. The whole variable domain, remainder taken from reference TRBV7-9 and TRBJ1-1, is DTGVSQNPRHKITKRGQNVTFRCDPISEHNRLYWYRQTLGQGPEFLTYFQNEAQLEKSRLLSDRFSAERPKGSFSTLEIQRTEQGDSAMYLCASSLSTTSGNTEAFFGQGTRLTVV.